The entry below describes one TCR beta chain. Which antigen it targets is not known. No base quality values were provided; no much bigger clone lies one nucleotide off. Via the germline V gene, CDR1 is SGHTA and CDR2 FQGNSA. The CDR3 contains 13 residues, cysteine and phenylalanine counted. CDR3 DNA is the only sequence kept; it has 39 bases, read in frame from the first base. Trimming removed 5 bases from V and 11 bases from J; the gene matches leave 4 bases unexplained. TCRbeta CDR3 regions were amplified from genomic DNA by means of the immunoSEQ Assay, a bias-controlled multiplex PCR. Per the original workflow: Within the assay, amplification of reference gene primers was used to estimate how many nucleated cells each sample contained. Sequence reads were collapsed and filtered to measure the absolute abundance of every unique TCRbeta CDR3 rearrangement. For each sample, productive Simpson clonality was calculated by taking the square root of Simpson's diversity index across productive rearrangements. TCRdb obtained this table from immuneACCESS and retained in-frame rearrangements with V and J assigned. These tables miss some clones; where compared with another copy, unresolved V genes account for less than half of the shortfall, and the remainder is unexplained. V and J calls and clone size come straight from that table; D and trimming were deduced from the DNA. This sample lists 65,000 to 70,000 clones; 60% to 85% were detected once. Jointly, the top ten make up approximately 23% of the sample.

The data originate from a study of blood T cell repertoires in COVID-19 (TCRdb year 2020). Context from the whole study: Samples from collaborators originated in the United States, Italy and Spain and spanned both the acute and convalescent phases of COVID-19. The prospective study material was composed of cDNA or gDNA derived from T cells, B-cell-depleted T cells, or PBMCs. Sample metadata almost always included a de-identified subject ID, COVID-19 status, age in years and sex. Where HLA class I and class II types were available, the types were taken from metadata supplied by the sample provider, not from assay-based typing. Samples came from the ongoing ImmuneRACE study (first 160 participants) plus 1,254 subjects from 6 global collaborators. Deeply sampled blood TCRbeta repertoires from subjects exposed to, actively infected with, or recovered from COVID-19 were included in the dataset. The repertoires were released in a freely available public database meant as a resource for research on the immune response to SARS-CoV-2.

General study outcomes and caveats: The quantity of clinical and demographic metadata differed by source and by participant and was supplied without curation.

Each collaborating institution followed its own protocols to collect whole blood in K2EDTA tubes. Collaborator samples were shipped for TCRbeta analysis as frozen whole blood, isolated PBMCs, or DNA extracted from either sample type. This TCR was sampled from a human donor in a cohort sampled during active COVID-19. This sequence uses TRBV7-2 and TRBJ1-6; 9 central nucleotides agree with TRBD1. Sequenced material: peripheral blood. The base sequence is TGTGCCAGCAGCACCGGACAGGGGCCACCCCTCCACTTT. Translation gives CASSTGQGPPLHF.